A single sample is the source of the 3 T cell receptor beta chains below, sequenced in a study of vaccination effects on CD4 cells after COVID-19 (dated by TCRdb to between 2021 and 2024). These receptors are not linked to any known antigen. To identify antigen-specific CD4+ T cell clonotypes by their expansion, the ViraFEST assay first stimulated PBMC with viral peptide pools and then applied TCR sequencing. After approximately 11 days of culture, CD4+ T cells were isolated with the EasySep CD4+ T cell isolation kit. PCR-confirmed SARS-CoV-2 infection had occurred in convalescent patients between March and December 2020, before the Alpha, Beta and Delta variants emerged in the United States. Receptors were amplified or captured by the immunoSEQ multiplex PCR assay. TCRdb took this table from immuneACCESS and kept in-frame rearrangements with V and J called. Such tables lack part of the clones; where checked against another copy, unresolved V genes explain under half of the gap, and the rest is unexplained. This sample comprises approximately 70,000 clones, 65% to 75% of them detected only once. Of the sample, about 4.7% is held by the ten largest clones.

Material: CD4+ T cells from PBMCs cultured with HIV peptides, obtained before COVID-19 vaccination. This specimen's cell subset or site label, interpreted: HIV-1 Nef peptide pool negative control/reference culture. The receptors derive from a human donor who had a prior SARS-CoV-2 infection.

The CDR3 reads CATSVRTPGELFF. Written as DNA, the CDR3 is TGTGCCACCAGTGTTCGGACCCCCGGGGAGCTGTTTTTT. The chain employs TRBV24-1 and TRBJ2-2; D is unresolved. V lost 5 bases and J lost 6, with 9 bases in between. Germline V lookup: CDR1 KGHDR, CDR2 SFDVKD. This CDR3 is 13 amino acids long.

This chain connects TRBV3-1 (or the pseudogene TRBV3-2) to TRBJ2-7; 13 bases align to TRBD2. J gave up 7 bases and V 4 bases, and 10 bases lay outside the gene matches. CDR1 and CDR2 (germline): LGHDT, YNNKEL (reference sequence). The CDR3 contains 16 residues. The CDR3 here is CASSPSPGLAGKEQYF. CDR3 bases: TGTGCCAGCAGCCCATCTCCGGGACTAGCGGGGAAAGAGCAGTACTTC.

The chain carries TRBV27 and TRBJ2-7; D is perhaps TRBD1 (5 bases). Germline loops: CDR1 MNHEY, CDR2 SMNVEV (reference sequence). This CDR3 has 16 amino acids. Trimming removed 7 bases from V and 2 bases from J, with 21 bases in between. Written as DNA, the CDR3 is TGTGCCAGCACGAATAAGCCAGGGATTATAGCCTACGAGCAGTACTTC. Its translation: CASTNKPGIIAYEQYF.